Shown below are 9 T cell receptor beta chains from a single sample sequenced in a study of human T cells and chemical hapten exposure. The time point was: patch test 3, about 24 weeks after DPC sensitization. Treatment indicated: therapeutic diphenylcyclopropenone sensitization with weekly scalp DPC. The starting material, unfractionated whole blood, was used for total RNA extraction. TCRdb called the RACE reads again in MiXCR, with one record for every CDR3 protein. This sample has 30,000 to 40,000 distinct CDR3 sequences; about an eighth occur once, and the top ten carry around 2.5%. The specimen comprised whole blood, sampled in connection with sensitization to the hapten diphenylcyclopropenone (DPC). The origin of the receptors is a woman in her thirties or forties with alopecia areata. Some clones in this sample may be carry-over from other donors' samples.

This clonotype has at least ten counts. In nucleotides, the CDR3 is TGCGCCAGCAGCTTGGTATCAGGAGGTTATGAAAAACTGTTTTTT. Translating gives CASSLVSGGYEKLFF. The chain combines TRBV5-1 with TRBJ1-4; D unresolved. This CDR3 is 15 amino acids long. Trimming removed 0 bases from V and 6 bases from J, with 12 bases in between. The germline gives CDR1 SGHRS, CDR2 YFSETQ.

CDR3 protein: CASSLGSYNEQFF. CDR3 sequence (DNA): TGCGCCAGCAGCTTGGGCAGCTACAATGAGCAGTTCTTC. This sequence joins TRBV5-1 and TRBJ2-1; no clear D. The V end lost 0 bases, the J end lost 3 bases, and 4 bases lay between the germline ends. Germline V gives CDR1 SGHRS, CDR2 YFSETQ. The CDR3 runs 13 residues.

This clonotype was seen a few times. The chain recombines TRBV7-2 with TRBJ1-6, with D tentatively TRBD1 (5 bases). With 1 base removed from V and 10 bases from J, the gap between germline ends came to 17 bases. CDR1 and CDR2 (germline): SGHTA, FQGNSA. CDR3 length: 16 residues. CDR3 region: CASSLGVPGIGSPLHF. DNA for the CDR3: TGTGCCAGCAGCTTAGGGGTGCCAGGGATAGGGTCACCCCTCCACTTT.

This clonotype came up a few times. This chain joins TRBV28 and TRBJ2-6; 9 nucleotides match TRBD1. Germline V gene lookup returns CDR1 MDHEN and CDR2 SYDVKM. The CDR3 runs to 16 residues. Unmatched junction bases numbered 3, after V lost 5 bases and J lost 1 base. CDR3 loop: CASSRDRASGANVLTF. The DNA for the CDR3 is TGTGCCAGCAGTCGGGACAGGGCTTCTGGGGCCAACGTCCTGACTTTC.

This clonotype has a handful of counts. This rearrangement joins TRBV2 to TRBJ2-1, with a weak D call TRBD2 (8 bases). Germline values: CDR1 SNHLY, CDR2 FYNNEI. V gave up 8 bases and J gave up 15 bases, with 23 bases separating them. The CDR3 is made up of 13 amino acids. The DNA of the CDR3 is TGTGCCAGCTCCCGGGGGGGTTGGGACAGTATGTTCTTC. It encodes CASSRGGWDSMFF.

The chain links TRBV28 to TRBJ2-3, with TRBD1 identical over 10 bases. Unmatched junction bases numbered 13, after V lost 8 bases and J lost 8 bases. The CDR3 sequence is 15 residues long. Germline CDR1 and CDR2: MDHEN and SYDVKM. CDR3 sequence reads: CASPPTGGRTGTQYF. The CDR3 DNA sequence: TGTGCCAGCCCGCCGACAGGGGGCCGGACGGGTACGCAGTATTTT.

This clonotype was counted ten times or more. The chain has TRBV7-2 and TRBJ1-1; D uncertain. In germline, CDR1 is SGHTA, CDR2 FQGNSA. The ends were cut back, 5 bases at V and 3 bases at J, with 10 bases in the middle. The CDR3 is made up of 13 amino acids. CDR3 loop: CASSPLLDTEAFF. The CDR3 DNA follows: TGTGCCAGCAGCCCCCTCTTGGACACTGAAGCTTTCTTT.

The chain joins TRBV9 to TRBJ1-6; 7 bases match TRBD1. Trimming at V came to 0 bases and at J to 10 bases, leaving 7 bases not matched to a gene. The CDR3 has 15 amino acids. CDR1 is SGDLS, CDR2 YYNGEE, per germline. The CDR3: CASSVEGGGQSPLHF. CDR3 nucleotides: TGTGCCAGCAGCGTAGAGGGAGGGGGCCAATCACCCCTCCACTTT.

At least ten counts were recorded for this clonotype. The V gene is TRBV7-6, the J gene TRBJ2-5; TRBD1 aligns across 7 bases. V trimming: 5 bases; J trimming: 5 bases; junction bases outside the gene matches: 5. CDR3 size: 13 residues. Germline CDR1 and CDR2: SGHVS and FNYEAQ. The CDR3 loop reads CASSPRQGETQYF. The DNA for the CDR3 is TGTGCCAGCAGCCCTCGACAGGGTGAGACCCAGTACTTC.